This TCR beta chain was retrieved from a study of T-cell memory formation after mild COVID-19. This clonotype occurred many times. TCRdb reprocessed the 5' RACE reads via MiXCR and lists one record per CDR3 protein. The table records 260,000 or so distinct CDR3 sequences, 16% of them present only once. V dropped 0 bases and J dropped 0 bases, with 7 bases sitting between them. This CDR3 has 14 residues. Germline values: CDR1 SGHRS, CDR2 YFSETQ. The sequenced material came from PBMCs or a T cell subset sorted from them (not recorded which). This clonotype originated in a young man who had mild COVID-19 (a few samples of this study predate the infection). Cell type and time point are not known. The rearrangement links TRBV5-1 to TRBJ2-7; D remains unclear. CDR3 protein: CASSLDPSSYEQYV. In nucleotides, the CDR3 is TGCGCCAGCAGCTTGGATCCGAGCTCCTACGAGCAGTACGTC.